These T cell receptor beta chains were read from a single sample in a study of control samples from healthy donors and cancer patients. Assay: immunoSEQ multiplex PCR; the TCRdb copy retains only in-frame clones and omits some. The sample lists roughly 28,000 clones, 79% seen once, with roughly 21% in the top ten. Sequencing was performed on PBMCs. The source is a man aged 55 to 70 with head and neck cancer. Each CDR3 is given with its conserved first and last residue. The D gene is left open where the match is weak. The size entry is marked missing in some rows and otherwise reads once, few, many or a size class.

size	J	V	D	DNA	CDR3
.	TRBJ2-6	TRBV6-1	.	TGTGCCAGCAGTGAAAACTCAGGGGCTGGGGCCAACGTCCTGACTTTC	CASSENSGAGANVLTF
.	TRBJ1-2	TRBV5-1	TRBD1	TGCGCCAGCAGCCCCCAGGACAGGTTTTACTATGGCTACACCTTC	CASSPQDRFYYGYTF
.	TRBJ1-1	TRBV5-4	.	TGTGCCAGCAGCCTGGCGTCATTCGGGGGGACCACTGAAGCTTTCTTT	CASSLASFGGTTEAFF
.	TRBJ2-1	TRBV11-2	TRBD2	TGTGCCAGCAGCCGGGACTATGCCTACAATGAGCAGTTCTTC	CASSRDYAYNEQFF
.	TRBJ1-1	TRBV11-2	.	TGTGCCAGCAGCTCCGTACAGGGAATAGCTGAAGCTTTCTTT	CASSSVQGIAEAFF
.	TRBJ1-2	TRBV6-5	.	TGTGCCAGCACAGACCGGGGCCCGCTAGGCAATGGCTACACCTTC	CASTDRGPLGNGYTF
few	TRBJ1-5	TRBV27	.	TGTGCCAGCAGTTTACCCGGAGCCAATCAGCCCCAGCATTTT	CASSLPGANQPQHF
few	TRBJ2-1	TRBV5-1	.	TGCGCCAGCAGCTCGATGGATGTTAGTGAGCAGTTCTTC	CASSSMDVSEQFF
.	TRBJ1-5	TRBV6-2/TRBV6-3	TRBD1	TGTGCCAGCAGTCTATCCGGGACAGCGATAAATCAGCCCCAGCATTTT	CASSLSGTAINQPQHF
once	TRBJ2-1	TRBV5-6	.	TGTGCCAGCAGCCCCCGGGGGCAATCCCGGGACTATCGAGCGGGGGAGCAGTTCTTC	CASSPRGQSRDYRAGEQFF
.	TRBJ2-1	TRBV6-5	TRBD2	TGTGCCAGCAGTTACTCGGATCAGCGGGGTGACAATGAGCAGTTCTTC	CASSYSDQRGDNEQFF
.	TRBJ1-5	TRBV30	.	TGTGCCTGGAATCGGGGGAATCAGCCCCAGCATTTT	CAWNRGNQPQHF
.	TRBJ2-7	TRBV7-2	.	TGTGCCAGCAGCTTACCTTTGGGTTACGGGGACTACGAGCAGTACTTC	CASSLPLGYGDYEQYF
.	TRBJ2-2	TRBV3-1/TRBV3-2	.	TGTGCCAGCAGCCAGTTTGGGGGGGAGCTGTTTTTT	CASSQFGGELFF
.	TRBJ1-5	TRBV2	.	TGTGCCAGCAGTGAAGCCCCAGGCCCTAATCAGCCCCAGCATTTT	CASSEAPGPNQPQHF
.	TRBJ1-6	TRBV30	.	TGTGCCTGGAGTGCGCCGGTCTGGCATTCACCCCTCCACTTT	CAWSAPVWHSPLHF
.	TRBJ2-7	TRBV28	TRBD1	TGTGCCACCCACAGGGGGCGGTACGAGCAGTACTTC	CATHRGRYEQYF